This TCR beta chain came from a study of OX40 agonist ivuxolimab in advanced cancers. Study-level results: There were also nonresponders showing low normalized T-cell clonal expansion.

TCRdb's table, derived via immunoSEQ multiplex PCR, lists solely in-frame clones and lacks some. Of tens of thousands of clones in the sample, 80% to 90% were seen once. The V end was cut by 3 bases, the J end by 7 bases, with 10 bases between. The CDR3 spans 13 residues. Looked up from germline, CDR1 is SGHAT and CDR2 is FQDESV (reference sequence). On this clone itself: Its specificity is not known.

This material consisted of CD4+ or CD8+ T cells sorted from blood, taken in a trial of the OX40 agonist ivuxolimab. The receptor's source is an adult with an advanced solid tumor such as melanoma, head and neck, liver or kidney cancer. The V call is TRBV11-1, the J call TRBJ2-1, with D unresolved. CDR3 coding DNA: TGTGCCAGCAGCTTGCCCGGGCGTAATGAGCAGTTCTTC. This sequence encodes CASSLPGRNEQFF.